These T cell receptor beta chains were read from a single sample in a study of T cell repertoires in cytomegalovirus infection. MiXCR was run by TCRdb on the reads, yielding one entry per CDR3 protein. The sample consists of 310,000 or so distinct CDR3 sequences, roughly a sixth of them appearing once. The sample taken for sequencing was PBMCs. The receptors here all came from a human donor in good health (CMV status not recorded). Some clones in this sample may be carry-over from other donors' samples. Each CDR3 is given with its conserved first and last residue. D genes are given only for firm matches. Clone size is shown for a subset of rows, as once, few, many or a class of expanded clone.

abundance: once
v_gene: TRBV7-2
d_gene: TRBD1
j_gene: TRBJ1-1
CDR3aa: CANSLTTGENTEAFF
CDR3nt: TGTGCCAACAGCCTAACTACAGGGGAAAACACTGAAGCTTTCTTT

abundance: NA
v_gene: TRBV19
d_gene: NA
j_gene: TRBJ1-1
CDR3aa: CASKSFGGGAFF
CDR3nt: TGTGCCAGTAAATCCTTCGGCGGAGGAGCTTTCTTT

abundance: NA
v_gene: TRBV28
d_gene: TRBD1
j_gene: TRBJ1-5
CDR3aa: CASSPLAGTGNRLSNQPQHF
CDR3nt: TGTGCCAGCAGCCCATTAGCCGGGACAGGTAATCGTCTTAGCAATCAGCCCCAGCATTTT

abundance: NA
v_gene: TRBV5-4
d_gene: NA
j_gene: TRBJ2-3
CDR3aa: CASSYGQLDTQYF
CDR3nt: TGTGCCAGCAGCTACGGACAGTTAGATACGCAGTATTTT

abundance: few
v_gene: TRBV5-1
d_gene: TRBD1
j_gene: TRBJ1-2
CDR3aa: CASSPEGAGGYTF
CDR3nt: TGCGCCAGCAGCCCGGAGGGGGCAGGGGGCTACACCTTC

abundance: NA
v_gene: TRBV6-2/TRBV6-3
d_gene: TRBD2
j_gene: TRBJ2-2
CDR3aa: CASSSSGGAADTGELFF
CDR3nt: TGTGCCAGCAGTTCGAGCGGGGGGGCCGCGGACACCGGGGAGCTGTTTTTT

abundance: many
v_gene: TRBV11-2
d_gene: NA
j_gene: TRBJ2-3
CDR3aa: CASSLDGYPGDTQYF
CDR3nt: TGTGCCAGCAGCTTAGATGGCTATCCTGGAGATACGCAGTATTTT

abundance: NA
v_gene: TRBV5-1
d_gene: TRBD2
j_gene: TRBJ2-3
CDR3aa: CASSPQPSGEADTQYF
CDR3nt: TGCGCCAGCAGCCCGCAGCCGAGCGGGGAGGCAGATACGCAGTATTTT

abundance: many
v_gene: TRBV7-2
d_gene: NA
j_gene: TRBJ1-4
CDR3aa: CASSPQLTATNEKLFF
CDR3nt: TGTGCCAGCAGCCCCCAATTAACAGCAACTAATGAAAAACTGTTTTTT

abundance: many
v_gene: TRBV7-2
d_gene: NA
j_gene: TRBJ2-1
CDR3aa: CASSLGPTRDEQFF
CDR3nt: TGTGCCAGCAGCTTAGGGCCCACCCGCGATGAGCAGTTCTTC

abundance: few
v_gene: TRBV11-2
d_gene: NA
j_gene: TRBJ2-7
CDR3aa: CASRKLDSSYEQYF
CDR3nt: TGTGCCAGCAGAAAACTCGACTCCTCCTACGAGCAGTACTTC

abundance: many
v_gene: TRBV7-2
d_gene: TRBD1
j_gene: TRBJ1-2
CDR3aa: CASSPGTDGYTF
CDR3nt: TGTGCCAGCAGCCCAGGGACAGATGGCTACACCTTC

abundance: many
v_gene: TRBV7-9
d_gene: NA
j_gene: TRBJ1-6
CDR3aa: CASTRELENSPLHF
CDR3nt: TGTGCCAGCACCAGGGAGTTGGAGAATTCACCCCTCCACTTT

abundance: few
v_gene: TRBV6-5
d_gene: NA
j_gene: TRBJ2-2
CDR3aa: CASRHGQFSNTGELFF
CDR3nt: TGTGCCAGCAGACACGGACAGTTTTCGAACACCGGGGAGCTGTTTTTT

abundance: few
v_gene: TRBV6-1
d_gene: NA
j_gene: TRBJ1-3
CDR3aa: CASGDQLSGNTIYF
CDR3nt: TGTGCCAGCGGGGATCAGCTCTCTGGAAACACCATATATTTT

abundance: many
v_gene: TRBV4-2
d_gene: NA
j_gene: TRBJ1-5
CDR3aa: CASSQDWGQSGQPQHF
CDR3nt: TGTGCCAGCAGCCAAGATTGGGGGCAGTCGGGCCAGCCCCAGCATTTT

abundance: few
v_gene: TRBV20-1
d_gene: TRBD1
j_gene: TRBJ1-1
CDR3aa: CSADSDRANTEAFF
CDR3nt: TGCAGTGCAGACTCAGACAGGGCCAACACTGAAGCTTTCTTT

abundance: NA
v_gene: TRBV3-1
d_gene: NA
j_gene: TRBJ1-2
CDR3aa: CASSQESQNSYGYTF
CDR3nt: TGTGCCAGCAGCCAAGAGAGTCAGAACTCCTATGGCTACACCTTC

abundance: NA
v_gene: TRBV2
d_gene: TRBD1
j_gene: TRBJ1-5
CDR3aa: CASSEMGQGVKQPQHF
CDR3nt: TGTGCCAGCAGTGAAATGGGACAGGGAGTCAAGCAGCCCCAGCATTTT

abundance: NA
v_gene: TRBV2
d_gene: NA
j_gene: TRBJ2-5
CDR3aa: CASSESKETQYF
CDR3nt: TGTGCCAGCAGTGAATCAAAGGAGACCCAGTACTTC

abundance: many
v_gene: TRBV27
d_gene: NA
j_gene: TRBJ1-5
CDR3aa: CASSRRTADQPQHF
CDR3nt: TGTGCCAGCAGTCGAAGGACAGCAGATCAGCCCCAGCATTTT

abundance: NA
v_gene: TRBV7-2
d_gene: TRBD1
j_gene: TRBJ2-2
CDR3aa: CASSFDRGLNTGELFF
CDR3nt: TGTGCCAGCAGCTTCGACAGGGGGCTGAACACCGGGGAGCTGTTTTTT

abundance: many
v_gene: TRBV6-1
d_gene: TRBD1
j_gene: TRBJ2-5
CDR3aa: CASSYQTGGRETQYF
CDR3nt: TGTGCCAGCAGCTATCAAACAGGGGGACGAGAGACCCAGTACTTC

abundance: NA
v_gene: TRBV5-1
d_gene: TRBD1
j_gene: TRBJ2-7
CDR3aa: CASSLEDRGFDEQYF
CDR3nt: TGCGCCAGCAGCCTAGAGGACAGGGGATTCGACGAGCAGTACTTC

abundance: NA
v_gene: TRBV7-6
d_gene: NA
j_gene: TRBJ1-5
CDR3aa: CASSLSSGDQPQHF
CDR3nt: TGTGCCAGCAGCTTATCGTCAGGGGATCAGCCCCAGCATTTT

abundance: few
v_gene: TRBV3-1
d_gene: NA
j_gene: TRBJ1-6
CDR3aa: CASSQGHGYSPLHF
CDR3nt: TGTGCCAGCAGCCAGGGACACGGATATTCACCCCTCCACTTT

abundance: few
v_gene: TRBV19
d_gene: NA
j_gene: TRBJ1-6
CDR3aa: CASSIGSRQLNSPLHF
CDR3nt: TGTGCCAGTAGTATAGGATCGAGGCAGTTGAATTCACCCCTCCACTTT

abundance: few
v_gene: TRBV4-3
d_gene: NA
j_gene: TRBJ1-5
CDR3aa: CASSQNLGHNNQPQHF
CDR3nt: TGCGCCAGCAGCCAGAACCTCGGACACAACAATCAGCCCCAGCATTTT

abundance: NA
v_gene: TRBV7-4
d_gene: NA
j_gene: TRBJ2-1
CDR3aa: CASSLAPRQGELF
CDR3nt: TGTGCCAGCAGCTTAGCGCCCCGCCAAGGGGAGCTCTTC

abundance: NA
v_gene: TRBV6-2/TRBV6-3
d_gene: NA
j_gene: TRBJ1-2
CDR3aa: CASSLDGGGGYTF
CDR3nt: TGTGCCAGCAGCCTGGACGGTGGCGGAGGCTACACCTTC

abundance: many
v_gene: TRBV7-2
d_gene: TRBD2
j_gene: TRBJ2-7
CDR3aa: CASTQKGLAGGLREQYF
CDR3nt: TGTGCCAGCACCCAGAAAGGTCTAGCGGGGGGACTCCGGGAGCAGTACTTC

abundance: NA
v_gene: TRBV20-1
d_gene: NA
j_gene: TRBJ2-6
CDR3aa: CSARDYSSGANVLTF
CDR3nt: TGCAGTGCTAGAGATTATAGCTCTGGGGCCAACGTCCTGACTTTC

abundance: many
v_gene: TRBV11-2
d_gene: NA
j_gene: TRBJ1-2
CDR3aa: CASSLDPFYGYTF
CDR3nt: TGTGCCAGCAGCTTAGACCCCTTCTATGGCTACACCTTC

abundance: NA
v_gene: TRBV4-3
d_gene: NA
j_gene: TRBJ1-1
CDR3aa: CASSHDWTANTEAFF
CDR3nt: TGCGCCAGCAGCCATGATTGGACGGCGAACACTGAAGCTTTCTTT

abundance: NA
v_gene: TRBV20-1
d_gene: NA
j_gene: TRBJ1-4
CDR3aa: CSAQQGRGEKLFF
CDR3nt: TGCAGTGCTCAACAGGGTCGAGGCGAAAAACTGTTTTTT

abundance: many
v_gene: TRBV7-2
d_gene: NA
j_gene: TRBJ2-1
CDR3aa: CASRAGTRYNEQFF
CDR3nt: TGTGCCAGCAGGGCCGGGACCAGATACAATGAGCAGTTCTTC

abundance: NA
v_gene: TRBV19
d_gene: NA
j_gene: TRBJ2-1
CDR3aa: CASSIGGGGPSDEQFF
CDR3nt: TGTGCCAGTAGTATAGGGGGGGGGGGCCCTTCAGATGAGCAGTTCTTC

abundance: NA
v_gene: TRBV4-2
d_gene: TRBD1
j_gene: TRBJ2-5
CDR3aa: CASSHLTGVGETQYF
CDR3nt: TGTGCCAGCAGCCATCTCACAGGGGTCGGGGAGACCCAGTACTTC

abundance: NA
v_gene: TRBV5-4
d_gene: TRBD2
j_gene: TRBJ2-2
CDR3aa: CASSLAISGGAAIGELFF
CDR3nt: TGTGCCAGCAGCTTGGCCATTAGCGGGGGCGCCGCGATCGGGGAGCTGTTTTTT

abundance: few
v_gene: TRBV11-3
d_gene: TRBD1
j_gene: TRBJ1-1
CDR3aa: CASSLGGTGLTEAFF
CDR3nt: TGTGCCAGCAGCTTAGGTGGGACAGGGTTGACTGAAGCTTTCTTT

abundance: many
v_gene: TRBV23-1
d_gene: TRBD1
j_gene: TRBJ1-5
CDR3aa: CASSQTRDRGISRDQPQHF
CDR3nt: TGCGCCAGCAGCCAGACGCGTGACAGGGGTATTTCGAGAGATCAGCCCCAGCATTTT

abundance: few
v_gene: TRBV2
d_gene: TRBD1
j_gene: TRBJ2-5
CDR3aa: CASSVRQGPARYF
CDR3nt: TGTGCCAGCAGTGTACGACAGGGTCCGGCGAGGTACTTC

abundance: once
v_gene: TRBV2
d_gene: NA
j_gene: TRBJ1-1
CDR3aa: CASSKSHTEAFF
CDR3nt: TGTGCCAGCAGTAAGAGTCACACTGAAGCTTTCTTT

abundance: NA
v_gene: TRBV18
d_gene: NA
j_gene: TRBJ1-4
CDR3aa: CASSREREKLFF
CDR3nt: TGTGCCAGCTCACGGGAAAGGGAAAAACTGTTTTTT

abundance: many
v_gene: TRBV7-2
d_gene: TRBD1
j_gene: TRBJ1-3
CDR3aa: CASSSQGARGNTIYF
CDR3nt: TGTGCCAGCAGTTCACAGGGGGCGAGGGGAAACACCATATATTTT

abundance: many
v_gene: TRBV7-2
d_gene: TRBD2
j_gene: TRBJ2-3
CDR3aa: CASSLVASGGTDTQYF
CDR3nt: TGTGCCAGCAGCTTAGTGGCTAGCGGAGGCACAGATACGCAGTATTTT

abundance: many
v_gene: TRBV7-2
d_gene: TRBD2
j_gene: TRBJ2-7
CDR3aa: CASSSLAGGLGKVEQYF
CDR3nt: TGTGCCAGCAGCTCCTTAGCGGGGGGTCTTGGAAAGGTAGAGCAGTACTTC

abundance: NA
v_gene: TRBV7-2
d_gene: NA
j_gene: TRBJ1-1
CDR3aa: CAIARGPGNTEAFF
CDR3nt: TGTGCCATCGCGCGGGGGCCCGGGAACACTGAAGCTTTCTTT

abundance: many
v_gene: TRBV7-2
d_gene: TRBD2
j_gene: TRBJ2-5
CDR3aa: CASSSIAGAETQYF
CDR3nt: TGTGCCAGCAGCTCCATAGCGGGGGCCGAAACCCAGTACTTC

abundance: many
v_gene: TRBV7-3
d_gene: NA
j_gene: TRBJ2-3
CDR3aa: CASSLFSREDTQYF
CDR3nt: TGTGCCAGCAGCTTATTCAGTCGGGAAGATACGCAGTATTTT

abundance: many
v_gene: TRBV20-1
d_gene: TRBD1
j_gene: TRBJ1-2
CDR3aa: CSAPGQGALGGGYTF
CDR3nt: TGCAGTGCACCGGGACAGGGGGCCCTCGGGGGTGGCTACACCTTC

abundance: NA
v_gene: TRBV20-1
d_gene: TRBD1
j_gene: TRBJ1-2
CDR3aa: CSAGGAGGVYGYTF
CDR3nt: TGCAGTGCCGGAGGGGCAGGGGGTGTCTATGGCTACACCTTC

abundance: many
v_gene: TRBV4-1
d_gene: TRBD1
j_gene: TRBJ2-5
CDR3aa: CASSLAQGAAQETQYF
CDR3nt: TGCGCCAGCAGCTTAGCCCAGGGGGCAGCACAAGAGACCCAGTACTTC